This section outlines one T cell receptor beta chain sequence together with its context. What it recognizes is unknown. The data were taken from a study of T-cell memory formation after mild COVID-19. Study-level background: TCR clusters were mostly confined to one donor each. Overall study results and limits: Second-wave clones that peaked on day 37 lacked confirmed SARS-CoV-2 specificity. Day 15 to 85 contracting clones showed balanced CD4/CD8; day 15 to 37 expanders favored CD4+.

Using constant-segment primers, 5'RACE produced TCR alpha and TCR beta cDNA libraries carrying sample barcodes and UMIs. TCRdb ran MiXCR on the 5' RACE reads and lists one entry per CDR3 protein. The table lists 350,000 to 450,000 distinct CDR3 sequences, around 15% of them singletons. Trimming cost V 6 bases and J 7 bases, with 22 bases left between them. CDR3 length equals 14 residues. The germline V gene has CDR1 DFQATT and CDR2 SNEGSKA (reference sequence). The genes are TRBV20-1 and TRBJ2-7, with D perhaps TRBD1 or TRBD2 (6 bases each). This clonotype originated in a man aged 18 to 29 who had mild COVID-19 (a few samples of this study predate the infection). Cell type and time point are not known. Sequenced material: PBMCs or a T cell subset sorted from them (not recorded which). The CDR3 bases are TGCAGTGCCCTGGACAGCAGGCCCGCGGGGGAGCAGTACTTC. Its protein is CSALDSRPAGEQYF.